This TCR beta chain derives from a study of T-cell reconstitution after alpha-beta-depleted transplantation in children. Study results and caveats: Approximately two months post-transplant, alpha-beta T cells reportedly originated from several hundred expanded graft clones. Newly produced T cells mostly accounted for T-cell counts and diversity one year post-transplant. The high TCRbeta diversity at day 60 in some patients came from surviving recipient T cells and thymic progenitors.

Preparation of the TCRbeta library involved a method that used unique molecular identifiers. In TCRdb, the PCR reads were re-called with MiXCR into one record per CDR3 protein. The sample includes approximately 400,000 distinct CDR3 sequences, 15% to 20% of them seen just once. This clonotype was counted a few times. Its target is unknown. This clonotype was obtained from a boy younger than two who had a stem cell transplant for Wiskott-Aldrich syndrome, so the T cells may come from the graft donor. This material consisted of PBMCs, mostly from graft donor cells, taken 360 days after TCRalphabeta/CD19-depleted stem cell transplant.

CDR3 nucleotide sequence: TGTGCCAGCAGCCAAACGCGGGCCTCGAACACTGAAGCTTTCTTT. This encodes CASSQTRASNTEAFF. The V call is TRBV3-1, the J call TRBJ1-1; D gene unclear. The CDR3 consists of 15 residues. V dropped 2 bases and J dropped 1 base, with 11 bases sitting between them. Germline loops: CDR1 LGHDT, CDR2 YNNKEL (reference sequence).